This T cell receptor beta chain was sequenced in a study of CD8 T cell repertoires and HIV-1 epitope variants. Here immunoSEQ multiplex PCR was the method, and the copy in TCRdb shows in-frame clones only, minus some. The sample includes 3,500 to 4,000 clones, under 70% of them seen just once. This CDR3 region has 14 residues. Deletions cut 5 bases from V and 4 bases from J, with 13 bases between. From germline, CDR1 is SGHVS and CDR2 FQNEAQ. This clone occurred once. The antigen remains undetermined. The TCR sequence derives from a male donor with HIV. The rearrangement joins TRBV7-8 to TRBJ2-3; no clear D. Sequencing was carried out using cultured CD8+ T cells derived from PBMCs. The CDR3: CASSPQSSADTQYF. In DNA form, the CDR3 reads TGTGCCAGCAGCCCACAATCCTCGGCAGATACGCAGTATTTT. Looking up the rest from reference TRBV7-8 and TRBJ2-3 gives the full variable domain: GAGVSQSPRYKVAKRGQDVALRCDPISGHVSLFWYQQALGQGPEFLTYFQNEAQLDKSGLPSDRFFAERPEGSVSTLKIQRTQQEDSAVYLCASSPQSSADTQYFGPGTRLTVL.